This paragraph covers one T cell receptor (beta chain) sequence. The antigen it recognizes is unknown. No clone much larger than this one lies a single base away; base qualities are absent. This entry is derived from a study of blood T cell repertoires in COVID-19 (TCRdb year 2020). Background for the entire study: Samples covering the acute and convalescent phases of COVID-19 were provided by collaborators in the United States, Italy and Spain. The material from the prospective study consisted of cDNA or gDNA derived from T cells, B-cell-depleted T cells, or PBMCs. Deeply sampled blood TCRbeta repertoires from subjects exposed to, actively infected with, or recovered from COVID-19 were included in the dataset. The repertoires were released in a freely available public database meant as a resource for research on the immune response to SARS-CoV-2. The samples were drawn from the first 160 participants of the ongoing ImmuneRACE study and from 1,200 or so subjects provided by 6 global collaborators. Nearly every sample came with metadata listing a de-identified subject ID, COVID-19 status, age in years and sex. Where HLA class I and class II types were available, the types were taken from metadata supplied by the sample provider, not from assay-based typing.

General conclusions and limits of the study: The amount of clinical and demographic metadata varied by source and participant and was provided uncurated.

CDR1 and CDR2 are drawn from the germline V gene: SGHTA, FQGNSA. V is pared back by 6 bases and J by 2 bases, with 14 bases lying between the germline termini. From cysteine to phenylalanine, the CDR3 is 14 amino acids long. CDR3 DNA only is kept here, 42 bases in frame from base 1. Each collaborating institution followed its own protocols to collect whole blood in K2EDTA tubes. Collaborator samples were shipped for TCRbeta analysis as frozen whole blood, isolated PBMCs, or DNA extracted from either sample type. TCRbeta CDR3 regions were amplified from genomic DNA by means of the immunoSEQ Assay, a bias-controlled multiplex PCR. The source study handled its data this way. The number of nucleated cells in each sample was estimated from the amplification of reference gene primers within the assay. To quantify the absolute abundance of each unique TCRbeta CDR3 rearrangement, sequence reads were collapsed and filtered. For each sample, productive Simpson clonality was calculated by taking the square root of Simpson's diversity index across productive rearrangements. Drawn from immuneACCESS, this table holds only the in-frame rearrangements with V and J called that TCRdb kept. Clones are partly lost; checked studies trace under half to an unresolved V gene and leave the rest unexplained. V, J and clone size are taken as reported in that table, and D and trimming were inferred from the DNA itself. This sample lists 170,000 or so clones; approximately 80% were detected once. The ten largest clones capture roughly 2.9% of the sample.

This clonotype originated in a woman in her sixties or seventies with acute or convalescent COVID-19. The chain couples TRBV7-2 to TRBJ2-7; TRBD2 is possibly the D segment (6 matching bases). Material for sequencing was peripheral blood. CDR3 loop: CASRLASSTYEQYF. The sequenced DNA: TGTGCCAGCAGGCTAGCGTCCTCCACCTACGAGCAGTACTTC.